Listed below are T cell receptor beta chains from one sample, sequenced in a study of T cells after yellow fever vaccination. A single record per CDR3 protein comes from TCRdb applying MiXCR to the 5' RACE reads. In the table there are 500,000 to 650,000 distinct CDR3 sequences, roughly a sixth of which are singletons. The source was PBMCs, collected 5 to 6 days after the first yellow fever vaccination. These receptors all stem from a man aged 18 to 29 who received the YFV17D yellow fever vaccine. Each CDR3 is given with its conserved first and last residue. Fields, in order: CDR3 protein, CDR3 DNA, D gene, V gene, clone size, J gene. A D gene is named only where the DNA matches it firmly. Size is omitted from some rows. Given values are once, few, many or a class for expanded clones.

CASSSGLAGADTQYF,TGTGCCAGCAGCTCGGGACTAGCGGGGGCAGATACGCAGTATTTT,TRBD2,TRBV7-7,many,TRBJ2-3
CASSPQVGKTQYF,TGCGCCAGCAGCCCTCAAGTTGGGAAGACTCAGTACTTC,-,TRBV5-1,few,TRBJ2-4
CASSLGHRGQDGELFF,TGTGCCAGCAGCTTAGGTCACAGGGGGCAGGACGGGGAGCTGTTTTTT,TRBD1,TRBV11-2,-,TRBJ2-2
CASSPESAAYGYTF,TGTGCCAGCTCACCTGAGTCCGCCGCCTATGGCTACACCTTC,-,TRBV18,-,TRBJ1-2
CSVQGALEKLFF,TGCAGCGTTCAGGGGGCGCTAGAAAAACTGTTTTTT,TRBD1,TRBV29-1,-,TRBJ1-4
CASSQDGGRGHTDTQYF,TGCGCCAGCAGCCAAGATGGTGGGCGGGGGCACACAGATACGCAGTATTTT,-,TRBV4-3,-,TRBJ2-3
CASSALAGGTYNEQFF,TGCGCCAGCAGCGCCCTAGCGGGGGGGACCTACAATGAGCAGTTCTTC,TRBD2,TRBV5-1,few,TRBJ2-1
CASSRSGRELFF,TGTGCCAGCAGTAGGTCTGGAAGAGAGCTGTTTTTT,-,TRBV14,-,TRBJ2-2
CASSPADSRAEDTQYF,TGCGCCAGCTCTCCGGCGGACAGCCGAGCGGAGGATACGCAGTATTTT,-,TRBV10-1,-,TRBJ2-3
CASSPRRAVMNTEAFF,TGTGCCAGCAGCCCCCGCAGGGCCGTTATGAACACTGAAGCTTTCTTT,-,TRBV7-2,-,TRBJ1-1
CASSSEAGGLQTQYF,TGTGCCAGCAGTTCGGAAGCGGGGGGGTTGCAGACCCAGTACTTC,TRBD2,TRBV12-3/TRBV12-4,many,TRBJ2-5
CASGFTTGGRAQHF,TGTGCCAGCGGTTTTACAACCGGGGGCAGGGCCCAGCATTTT,-,TRBV12-3/TRBV12-4,-,TRBJ1-5
CASSPTGGGDTQYF,TGTGCCAGCAGCCCCACAGGGGGCGGAGATACGCAGTATTTT,TRBD1,TRBV7-9,-,TRBJ2-3
CASSHGGSPNTEAFF,TGTGCCAGCAGCCATGGGGGCTCCCCAAACACTGAAGCTTTCTTT,-,TRBV7-6,many,TRBJ1-1
CASSWDRNQETQYF,TGTGCCAGCAGCTGGGACAGAAACCAAGAGACCCAGTACTTC,TRBD1,TRBV7-2,few,TRBJ2-5
CASSVGQVANTEAFF,TGCGCCAGCAGCGTAGGTCAGGTAGCCAACACTGAAGCTTTCTTT,-,TRBV5-1,few,TRBJ1-1
CASRNRGNYGYTF,TGTGCCAGCAGAAACAGGGGTAACTATGGCTACACCTTC,TRBD1,TRBV12-3/TRBV12-4,many,TRBJ1-2
CASSDRQGLADTQYF,TGTGCCAGCAGCGACAGACAGGGGTTGGCAGATACGCAGTATTTT,TRBD1,TRBV7-2,few,TRBJ2-3
CASSFGNSPLHF,TGTGCCAGCAGTTTCGGTAATTCACCCCTCCACTTT,-,TRBV12-3/TRBV12-4,many,TRBJ1-6
CASSLIGESSYEQYF,TGTGCCAGCAGCTTAATCGGGGAGAGCTCCTACGAGCAGTACTTC,-,TRBV7-2,-,TRBJ2-7
CASSGPRGEAFF,TGTGCCAGCAGCGGGCCGAGGGGTGAAGCTTTCTTT,-,TRBV6-5,-,TRBJ1-1
CASSLRGGGQETQYF,TGTGCTAGCAGCTTGCGAGGGGGGGGACAAGAGACCCAGTACTTC,-,TRBV7-7,-,TRBJ2-5
CATTTEPGGQTEAFF,TGTGCCACCACGACCGAACCGGGGGGGCAAACTGAAGCTTTCTTT,-,TRBV6-2/TRBV6-3,-,TRBJ1-1
CASSSTGGIPTQFF,TGTGCCAGCAGTTCGACGGGGGGGATACCGACGCAGTTCTTC,TRBD2,TRBV6-2/TRBV6-3,-,TRBJ2-1
CASSLRQGTYEQYF,TGTGCCAGCTCCCTCCGACAGGGGACCTACGAGCAGTACTTC,TRBD1,TRBV12-3/TRBV12-4,-,TRBJ2-7
CASSRASSGGVMAKNIQYF,TGTGCCAGCAGCCGGGCCTCCTCGGGGGGCGTGATGGCCAAAAACATTCAGTACTTC,-,TRBV11-1,few,TRBJ2-4
CASGRTENAQETQYF,TGTGCCAGCGGACGGACAGAGAACGCCCAAGAGACCCAGTACTTC,-,TRBV7-9,few,TRBJ2-5
CASSSSSSYNSPLHF,TGTGCCAGTAGTAGCTCGAGCTCCTATAATTCACCCCTCCACTTT,-,TRBV19,-,TRBJ1-6
CASSRRGGQDEKLFF,TGTGCCAGCAGCCGTCGGGGGGGGCAGGATGAAAAACTGTTTTTT,-,TRBV7-8,-,TRBJ1-4
CASSQDRGGQVDTQYF,TGCGCCAGCAGCCAAGATCGGGGGGGCCAGGTAGATACGCAGTATTTT,TRBD2,TRBV4-3,few,TRBJ2-3
CAISESGTRLNSPLHF,TGTGCCATCAGTGAGTCGGGGACACGGCTGAATTCACCCCTCCACTTT,-,TRBV10-3,-,TRBJ1-6
CAISPGGIQYF,TGTGCCATCAGTCCCGGGGGCATTCAGTACTTC,-,TRBV10-3,few,TRBJ2-4
CASSLGLGRNRGAAETQYF,TGTGCCAGCAGCTTAGGCCTGGGTCGTAACAGGGGAGCCGCCGAGACCCAGTACTTC,TRBD1,TRBV13,-,TRBJ2-5
CASSPEGGGQEKLFF,TGTGCCAGCAGCCCGGAAGGAGGGGGTCAAGAAAAACTGTTTTTT,-,TRBV3-1,-,TRBJ1-4
CASRTYRGTGANVLTF,TGTGCCAGCAGGACATACAGGGGAACTGGGGCCAACGTCCTGACTTTC,TRBD1,TRBV28,few,TRBJ2-6
CASSLSGSLRGEQFF,TGTGCCAGCAGTTTATCAGGGAGCCTTAGAGGTGAGCAGTTCTTC,-,TRBV12-3/TRBV12-4,few,TRBJ2-1
CASSLVGHSGRGNSPLHF,TGTGCCAGCAGCTTGGTGGGCCACTCGGGACGGGGTAATTCACCCCTCCACTTT,-,TRBV5-4,-,TRBJ1-6
CASAGRGRGNEKLFF,TGCGCCAGCGCAGGGAGGGGGCGCGGTAATGAAAAACTGTTTTTT,TRBD1,TRBV5-1,-,TRBJ1-4
CASSPSGGLGWNEQFF,TGTGCCAGCAGTCCTTCAGGGGGCCTAGGTTGGAATGAGCAGTTCTTC,TRBD1,TRBV12-3/TRBV12-4,-,TRBJ2-1
CSASPEGPRGYGYTF,TGCAGTGCTAGCCCTGAAGGACCCAGAGGATATGGCTACACCTTC,-,TRBV20-1,-,TRBJ1-2
CTSSQVVAGVLSTDTQYF,TGCACCAGCAGCCAAGTGGTGGCGGGGGTCCTAAGCACAGATACGCAGTATTTT,-,TRBV1,-,TRBJ2-3
CASGGLGADTQYF,TGTGCCAGCGGGGGGCTAGGCGCAGATACGCAGTATTTT,-,TRBV6-1,-,TRBJ2-3
CASSLKAGGDVEQFF,TGTGCCAGCAGCTTAAAGGCAGGGGGGGATGTTGAGCAGTTCTTC,-,TRBV7-2,few,TRBJ2-1
CASSQAGVNYGYTF,TGCGCCAGCAGCCAGGCGGGGGTGAACTATGGCTACACCTTC,-,TRBV5-1,few,TRBJ1-2
CASSLVGGFEEQFF,TGTGCCAGCAGTTTAGTAGGGGGTTTCGAGGAGCAGTTCTTC,-,TRBV12-3/TRBV12-4,-,TRBJ2-1
CASTSGDYGYTF,TGTGCCAGCACTTCGGGAGACTATGGCTACACCTTC,-,TRBV6-5,-,TRBJ1-2
CASSQSNTGDYGYTF,TGTGCCAGCAGCCAATCCAACACGGGGGACTATGGCTACACCTTC,-,TRBV16,-,TRBJ1-2
CASSFRITYEQYF,TGTGCCAGCAGTTTTCGGATCACCTACGAGCAGTACTTC,-,TRBV12-3/TRBV12-4,-,TRBJ2-7